The clone carrying this T cell receptor (beta chain) showed up just a few times. Its matching antigen is unknown. Sequencing followed a ViraFEST assay step that expanded antigen-specific CD4+ T cells with viral peptide pools. Upon completion of about 10 days in culture, CD4+ T cells were isolated. Each vaccine recipient was nucleocapsid antibody negative and had no prior SARS-CoV-2 infection. In the cultures, half the medium was exchanged for IL-2 medium on days 3 and 7. The repertoire was sequenced with immunoSEQ multiplex PCR; TCRdb's copy has only in-frame clones and lacks some. The sample holds about 43,000 clones, around three quarters seen once. The source of the sample is a study of vaccination effects on CD4 cells after COVID-19. Study-level results: Only a single clone (1 of 255 vaccine-induced clones in healthy vaccinees) cross-reacted with common cold coronaviruses.

The sample was CD4+ T cells from PBMCs cultured with SARS-CoV-2 spike peptides, taken before COVID-19 vaccination. This TCR came from a human donor who received a COVID-19 vaccine.

The CDR3 reads CASSSGYTGELFF. The CDR3 DNA reads TGTGCCAGTAGTAGCGGTTACACCGGGGAGCTGTTTTTT. This chain connects TRBV19 to TRBJ2-2; D gene ambiguous. The CDR3 covers 13 residues. Germline V gives CDR1 LNHDA, CDR2 SQIVND (reference sequence). The V and J ends lost 4 bases and 3 bases respectively, with 6 bases between them.